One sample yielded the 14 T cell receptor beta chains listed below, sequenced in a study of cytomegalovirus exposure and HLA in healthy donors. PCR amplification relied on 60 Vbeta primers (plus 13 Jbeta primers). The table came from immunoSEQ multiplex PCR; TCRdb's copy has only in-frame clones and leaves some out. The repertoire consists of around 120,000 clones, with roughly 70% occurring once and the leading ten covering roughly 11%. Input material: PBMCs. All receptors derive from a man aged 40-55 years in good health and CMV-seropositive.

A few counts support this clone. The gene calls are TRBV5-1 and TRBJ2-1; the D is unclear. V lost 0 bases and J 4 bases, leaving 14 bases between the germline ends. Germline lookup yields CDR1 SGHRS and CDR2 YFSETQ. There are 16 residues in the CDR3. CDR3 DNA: TGCGCCAGCAGCTTGGATTACTCAACGTTATACAATGAGCAGTTCTTC. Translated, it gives CASSLDYSTLYNEQFF.

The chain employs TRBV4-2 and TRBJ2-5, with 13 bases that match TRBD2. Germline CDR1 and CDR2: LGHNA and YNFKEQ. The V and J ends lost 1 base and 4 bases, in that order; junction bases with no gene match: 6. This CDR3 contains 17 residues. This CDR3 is CASSQGGTSGTGETQYF. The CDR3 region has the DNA TGTGCCAGCAGCCAAGGCGGGACTAGCGGGACCGGAGAGACCCAGTACTTC.

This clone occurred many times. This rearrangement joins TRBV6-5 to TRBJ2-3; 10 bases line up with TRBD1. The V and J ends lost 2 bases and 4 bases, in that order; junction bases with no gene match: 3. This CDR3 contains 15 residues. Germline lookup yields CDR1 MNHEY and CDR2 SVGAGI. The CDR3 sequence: CASSYGTGESDTQYF. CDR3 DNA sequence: TGTGCCAGCAGTTACGGGACAGGGGAGTCAGATACGCAGTATTTT.

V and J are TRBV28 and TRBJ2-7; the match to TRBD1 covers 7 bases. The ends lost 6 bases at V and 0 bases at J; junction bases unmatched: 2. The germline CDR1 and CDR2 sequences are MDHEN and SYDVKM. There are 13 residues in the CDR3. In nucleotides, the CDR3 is TGTGCCAGCAGCTGGACAGGCTCCTACGAGCAGTACTTC. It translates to CASSWTGSYEQYF. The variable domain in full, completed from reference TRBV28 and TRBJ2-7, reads DVKVTQSSRYLVKRTGEKVFLECVQDMDHENMFWYRQDPGLGLRLIYFSYDVKMKEKGDIPEGYSVSREKKERFSLILESASTNQTSMYLCASSWTGSYEQYFGPGTRLTVT.

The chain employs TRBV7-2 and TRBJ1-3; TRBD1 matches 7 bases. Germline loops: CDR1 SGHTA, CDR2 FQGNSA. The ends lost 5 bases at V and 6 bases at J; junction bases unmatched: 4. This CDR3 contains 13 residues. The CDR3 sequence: CASSITGENTIYF. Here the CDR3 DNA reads TGTGCCAGCAGCATAACAGGGGAAAACACCATATATTTT.

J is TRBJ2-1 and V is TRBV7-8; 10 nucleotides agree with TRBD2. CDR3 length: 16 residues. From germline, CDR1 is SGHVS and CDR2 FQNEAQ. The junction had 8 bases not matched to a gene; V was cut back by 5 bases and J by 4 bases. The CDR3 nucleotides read TGTGCCAGCAGCGCGACAGCTAGCGGGAGTTACAATGAGCAGTTCTTC. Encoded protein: CASSATASGSYNEQFF.

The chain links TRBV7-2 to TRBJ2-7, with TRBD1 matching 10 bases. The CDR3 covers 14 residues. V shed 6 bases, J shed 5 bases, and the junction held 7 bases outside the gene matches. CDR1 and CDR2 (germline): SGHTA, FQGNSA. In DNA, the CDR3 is TGTGCCAGCAGATTCACCGGGACAGGGGACGAGCAGTACTTC. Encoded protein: CASRFTGTGDEQYF.

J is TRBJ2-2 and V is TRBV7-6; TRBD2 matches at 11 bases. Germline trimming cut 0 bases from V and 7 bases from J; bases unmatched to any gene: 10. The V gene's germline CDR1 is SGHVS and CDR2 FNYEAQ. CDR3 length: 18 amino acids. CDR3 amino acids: CASSLAGGTSGSNGELFF. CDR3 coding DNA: TGTGCCAGCAGCTTAGCGGGTGGGACTAGCGGATCCAACGGGGAGCTGTTTTTT.

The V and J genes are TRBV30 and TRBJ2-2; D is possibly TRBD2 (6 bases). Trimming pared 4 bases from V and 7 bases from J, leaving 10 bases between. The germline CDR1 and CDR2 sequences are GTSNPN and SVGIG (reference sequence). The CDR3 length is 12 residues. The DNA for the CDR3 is TGTGCCTGGACTAGCGTTAGCGGGGAGCTGTTTTTT. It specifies CAWTSVSGELFF. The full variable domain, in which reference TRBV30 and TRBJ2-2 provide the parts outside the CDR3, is SQTIHQWPATLVQPVGSPLSLECTVEGTSNPNLYWYRQAAGRGLQLLFYSVGIGQISSEVPQNLSASRPQDRQFILSSKKLLLSDSGFYLCAWTSVSGELFFGEGSRLTVL.

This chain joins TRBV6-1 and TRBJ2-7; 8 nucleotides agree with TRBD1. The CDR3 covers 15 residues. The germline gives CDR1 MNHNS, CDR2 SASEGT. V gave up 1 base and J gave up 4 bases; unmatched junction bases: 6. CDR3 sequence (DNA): TGTGCCAGCAGTGAAGAGGGGACAGGAGGGTACGAGCAGTACGTC. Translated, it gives CASSEEGTGGYEQYV.

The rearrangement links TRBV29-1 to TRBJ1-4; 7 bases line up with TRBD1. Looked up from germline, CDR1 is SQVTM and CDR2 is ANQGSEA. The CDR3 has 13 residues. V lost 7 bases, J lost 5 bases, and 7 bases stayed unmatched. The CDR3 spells CSATGTENEKLFF. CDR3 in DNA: TGCAGCGCAACCGGGACAGAGAATGAAAAACTGTTTTTT.

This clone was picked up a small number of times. The CDR3 DNA reads as TGCGCCAGCAGCCAAGATATTCGGGCGGGCTCCTACAATGAGCAGTTCTTC. Translating gives CASSQDIRAGSYNEQFF. V and J are TRBV4-3 and TRBJ2-1; D possibly corresponds to TRBD2 (5 bases). Deletions cut 0 bases from V and 0 bases from J, with 12 bases between. Germline-derived CDR1 and CDR2 are LGHNA and YSLEER. The CDR3 is made up of 17 amino acids.

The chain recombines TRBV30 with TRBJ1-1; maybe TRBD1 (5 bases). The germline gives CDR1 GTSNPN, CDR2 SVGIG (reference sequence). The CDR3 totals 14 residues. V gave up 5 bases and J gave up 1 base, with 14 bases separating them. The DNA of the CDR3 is TGTGCCTGGGCCCCCGGGGGAAGGAACACTGAAGCTTTCTTT. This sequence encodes CAWAPGGRNTEAFF.

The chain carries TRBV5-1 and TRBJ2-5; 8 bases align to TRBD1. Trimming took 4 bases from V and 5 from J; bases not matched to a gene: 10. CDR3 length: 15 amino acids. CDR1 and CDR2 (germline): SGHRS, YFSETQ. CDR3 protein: CASSRAGQVGETQYF. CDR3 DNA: TGCGCCAGCAGCCGCGCGGGACAGGTCGGCGAGACCCAGTACTTC.